This section outlines one T cell receptor (beta chain) sequence together with its context. Antigen unknown. The V and J ends lost 2 bases and 1 base, in that order; junction bases with no gene match: 7. The CDR3 sequence is 17 residues long. Germline loops: CDR1 SGDLS, CDR2 YYNGEE. Primers for the PCR totalled 60 Vbeta and 13 Jbeta. Data came from immunoSEQ multiplex PCR; TCRdb stores just in-frame clones and leaves some out. Of 150,000 or so clones in the sample, around 80% were seen once. The data were obtained in a study of cytomegalovirus exposure and HLA in healthy donors. Study at large: Sequencing of about 179 million T cells in an earlier analysis found 100 million to 140 million unique TCR beta sequences. Whole-study results and caveats: In a later analysis, V- and J-gene trimming of beta chains associated with a DCLRE1C missense variant, replicated independently. Several of the most significant clusters were apparently associated with common viral pathogens in a later analysis.

This chain links TRBV9 with TRBJ2-5; 11 nucleotides agree with TRBD2. Specimen: PBMCs. The TCR was taken from a woman in her 50s in good health and CMV-seropositive. The CDR3 loop reads CASSVSTGLAVQETQYF. DNA for the CDR3: TGTGCCAGCAGCGTGAGCACGGGACTAGCGGTCCAAGAGACCCAGTACTTC.